These 20 T cell receptor beta chains came from one sample sequenced in a study of cytomegalovirus exposure and HLA in healthy donors. The study ran its PCR with 60 Vbeta and 13 Jbeta primers. The method was immunoSEQ multiplex PCR; TCRdb's version includes in-frame clones alone and lacks a portion of them. The sample has 130,000 or so clones. Material for sequencing was PBMCs. The receptors shown here come from a woman between 18 and 30 years old in good health and CMV-seronegative.

The genes are TRBV30 and TRBJ1-2; 8 nucleotides agree with TRBD1. The CDR3 has 13 residues. Trimming took 3 bases from V and 3 from J; bases not matched to a gene: 3. Looked up from germline, CDR1 is GTSNPN and CDR2 is SVGIG (reference sequence). The DNA for the CDR3 is TGTGCCTGGAGGCAGGGGGCTGACTATGGCTACACCTTC. Amino acid sequence: CAWRQGADYGYTF.

This chain connects TRBV19 to TRBJ1-4, with a possible D match to TRBD1 (6 bases). The CDR3 totals 16 residues. The V end lost 11 bases, the J end lost 7 bases, and 26 bases lay between the germline ends. The germline gives CDR1 LNHDA, CDR2 SQIVND (reference sequence). In DNA form, the CDR3 reads TGTGCCTCCAAAGGGGACATCGGTACATTAAGTGAAAAACTGTTTTTT. Translating it yields CASKGDIGTLSEKLFF.

The rearrangement links TRBV2 to TRBJ2-1; 9 bases are shared with TRBD2. Germline V gene sequence: CDR1 SNHLY, CDR2 FYNNEI. The CDR3 extends over 15 amino acids. The V segment lost 3 bases and the J segment 3 bases; nucleotides outside the gene matches: 3. Written as DNA, the CDR3 is TGTGCCAGCAGTGATAGGACTAGCGACTACAATGAGCAGTTCTTC. Residues: CASSDRTSDYNEQFF.

The gene calls are TRBV6-6 and TRBJ2-5; possible D gene TRBD1, 6 bases. TRBJ2-7 explains the end of the DNA better; the J call may be wrong. The germline V gene encodes CDR1 MNHNY and CDR2 SVGAGI (reference sequence). The CDR3 is made up of 15 amino acids. The CDR3 bases are TGTGCCAGCAGGAAACAGGGCCTTAGCTCCTACGAGCAGTACTTC. Its translation: CASRKQGLSSYEQYF.

The V call is TRBV7-9, the J call TRBJ2-7; no definite D call. The V gene's germline CDR1 is SEHNR and CDR2 FQNEAQ (reference sequence). The CDR3 totals 11 residues. V lost 5 bases, J lost 2 bases, and 4 bases lay in between. CDR3 residues: CASSDTYEQYF. For the CDR3, the DNA is TGTGCCAGCAGCGACACCTACGAGCAGTACTTC.

V usage is TRBV13 and J usage is TRBJ2-3, with D possibly being TRBD2 (5 bases). CDR3 size: 15 residues. CDR1 PRHDT and CDR2 FYEKMQ come from the germline V gene (reference sequence). V dropped 1 base and J dropped 3 bases, with 11 bases sitting between them. This chain's CDR3 is CASSLAGRRTDTQYF. In nucleotides, the CDR3 is TGTGCCAGCAGCTTAGCGGGAAGGCGGACAGATACGCAGTATTTT.

Here the CDR3 DNA reads TGTGCCAGCTCACCAGGCAGGATCTCCTATGGCTACACCTTC. Residues: CASSPGRISYGYTF. J is TRBJ1-2 and V is TRBV18; D remains ambiguous. The CDR3 is 14 residues long. Germline V lookup: CDR1 KGHSH, CDR2 LQKENI. Trimming stripped 2 bases from V and 4 bases from J, with 11 bases between.

The rearrangement links TRBV11-2 to TRBJ2-5; D perhaps matches TRBD2 (7 bases). The last part of the DNA fits TRBJ2-7 better; the J call may be wrong. Germline V gene data show CDR1 as SGHAT and CDR2 as FQNNGV. The CDR3 length is 19 residues. Here the CDR3 reads CASSLDLWGGGSNSYEQYF. CDR3 nucleotides: TGTGCCAGCAGCTTAGATTTATGGGGGGGCGGGAGCAACTCCTACGAGCAGTACTTC.

The genes are TRBV4-1 and TRBJ2-7; 7 bases map to TRBD1. The germline V gene has CDR1 MGHRA and CDR2 YSYEKL. With V trimmed by 6 bases and J by 1 base, 6 bases remained unmatched. The CDR3 is 14 amino acids. The CDR3 DNA reads TGCGCCAGCAGGCCGAGGGACAGTTCCTACGAGCAGTACTTC. This encodes CASRPRDSSYEQYF.

The chain links TRBV28 to TRBJ1-1; no firm D call. This CDR3 comprises 12 residues. In germline, CDR1 is MDHEN, CDR2 SYDVKM. V was clipped by 4 bases and J by 4 bases, with 7 bases between them. The CDR3 region has the DNA TGTGCCAGCAGTTACGGTCCCACTGAAGCTTTCTTT. Translating gives CASSYGPTEAFF. Full variable domain (remainder filled in from reference TRBV28 and TRBJ1-1): DVKVTQSSRYLVKRTGEKVFLECVQDMDHENMFWYRQDPGLGLRLIYFSYDVKMKEKGDIPEGYSVSREKKERFSLILESASTNQTSMYLCASSYGPTEAFFGQGTRLTVV.

The gene calls are TRBV7-9 and TRBJ2-2; TRBD1 agrees at 9 bases. The DNA matches TRBJ1-3 better at its end, which makes the J call doubtful. CDR3 size: 15 residues. CDR1 is SEHNR and CDR2 is FQNEAQ in the germline V gene (reference sequence). CDR3 sequence: CASSLGTGAGNTIYF. CDR3 nucleotide sequence: TGTGCCAGCAGCTTAGGGACAGGGGCTGGAAACACCATATATTTT.

This rearrangement joins TRBV25-1 to TRBJ2-1; 10 bases align to TRBD2. Germline CDR1 reads MGHDK; CDR2 reads SYGVNS. The V segment lost 6 bases and the J segment 4 bases; nucleotides outside the gene matches: 12. This CDR3 has 17 residues. The CDR3 coding sequence is TGTGCCAGCAGCGATAGAGCCGGACTAGCGGTTTACAATGAGCAGTTCTTC. This sequence encodes CASSDRAGLAVYNEQFF. The variable domain in full, with the rest retrieved from reference TRBV25-1 and TRBJ2-1, is EADIYQTPRYLVIGTGKKITLECSQTMGHDKMYWYQQDPGMELHLIHYSYGVNSTEKGDLSSESTVSRIRTEHFPLTLESARPSHTSQYLCASSDRAGLAVYNEQFFGPGTRLTVL.

The rearrangement joins TRBV30 to TRBJ1-1; perhaps TRBD1 as D (5 bases). Germline V lookup: CDR1 GTSNPN, CDR2 SVGIG (reference sequence). This CDR3 is 14 amino acids long. The ends were cut back, 4 bases at V and 0 bases at J, with 12 bases in the middle. The CDR3 region has the DNA TGTGCCTGGACGGGGGTCATCGTGAACACTGAAGCTTTCTTT. It specifies CAWTGVIVNTEAFF.

This sequence joins TRBV7-6 and TRBJ1-1; 9 bases line up with TRBD1. The CDR3 runs 14 residues. The trim removed 4 bases at V and 4 bases at J, leaving 4 bases unmatched. Germline assignment: CDR1 SGHVS and CDR2 FNYEAQ. CDR3 region: CASSSGQGITEAFF. The CDR3 DNA reads as TGTGCCAGCAGCTCGGGACAGGGCATCACTGAAGCTTTCTTT.

The rearrangement joins TRBV4-2 to TRBJ2-3, with 10 positions matching TRBD2. Germline CDR1 LGHNA, CDR2 YNFKEQ. There are 17 residues in the CDR3. V lost 4 bases, J lost 5 bases, and 12 bases stayed unmatched. Here the CDR3 reads CASSPVPSGREGDTQYF. DNA of the CDR3: TGTGCCAGCAGCCCAGTCCCTAGCGGGAGAGAGGGAGATACGCAGTATTTT.

CDR3 sequence reads: CASSQDYTSTDTQYF. CDR3 nucleotides: TGTGCCAGCAGCCAGGACTACACTAGCACAGATACGCAGTATTTT. The chain uses TRBV7-3 and TRBJ2-3; perhaps TRBD2 as D (6 bases). With 5 bases removed from V and 0 bases from J, the gap between germline ends came to 12 bases. Germline V lookup: CDR1 SGHTA, CDR2 FQGTGA. The CDR3 covers 15 residues.

The chain recombines TRBV5-1 with TRBJ1-2; 7 bases are shared with TRBD1. From germline, CDR1 is SGHRS and CDR2 YFSETQ. CDR3 length equals 14 residues. V lost 5 bases, J lost 3 bases, and 7 bases stayed unmatched. The CDR3 protein is CASRGTVRDYGYTF. For the CDR3, the DNA is TGCGCCAGCAGGGGGACAGTGCGGGACTATGGCTACACCTTC.

The chain is built from TRBV5-1 and TRBJ1-3; 9 nucleotides align to TRBD1. This CDR3 has 13 amino acids. V was clipped by 6 bases and J by 4 bases; unmatched bases: 2. Germline CDR1 is SGHRS and CDR2 is YFSETQ. In DNA, the CDR3 is TGCGCCAGCAAACAGGGGGCGGGAAACACCATATATTTT. Translated, it gives CASKQGAGNTIYF.

The chain carries TRBV5-4 and TRBJ1-2, with 8 bases aligning to TRBD1. V trimming: 4 bases; J trimming: 4 bases; junction bases outside the gene matches: 6. Germline V gene sequence: CDR1 SGHNT, CDR2 YYREEE (reference sequence). This CDR3 is built from 14 residues. In nucleotides, the CDR3 is TGTGCCAGCAGCCCAGGGGGCGGGATCTATGGCTACACCTTC. Translating gives CASSPGGGIYGYTF. Full variable domain (missing parts from reference TRBV5-4 and TRBJ1-2): ETGVTQSPTHLIKTRGQQVTLRCSSQSGHNTVSWYQQALGQGPQFIFQYYREEENGRGNFPPRFSGLQFPNYSSELNVNALELDDSALYLCASSPGGGIYGYTFGSGTRLTVV.

The chain links TRBV28 to TRBJ2-1; maybe TRBD2 (5 bases). V was clipped by 4 bases and J by 0 bases, with 10 bases between them. The CDR3 sequence is 15 residues long. Germline lookup yields CDR1 MDHEN and CDR2 SYDVKM. In DNA, the CDR3 is TGTGCCAGCAGTTATAGACTACGCTCCTACAATGAGCAGTTCTTC. Its protein is CASSYRLRSYNEQFF.